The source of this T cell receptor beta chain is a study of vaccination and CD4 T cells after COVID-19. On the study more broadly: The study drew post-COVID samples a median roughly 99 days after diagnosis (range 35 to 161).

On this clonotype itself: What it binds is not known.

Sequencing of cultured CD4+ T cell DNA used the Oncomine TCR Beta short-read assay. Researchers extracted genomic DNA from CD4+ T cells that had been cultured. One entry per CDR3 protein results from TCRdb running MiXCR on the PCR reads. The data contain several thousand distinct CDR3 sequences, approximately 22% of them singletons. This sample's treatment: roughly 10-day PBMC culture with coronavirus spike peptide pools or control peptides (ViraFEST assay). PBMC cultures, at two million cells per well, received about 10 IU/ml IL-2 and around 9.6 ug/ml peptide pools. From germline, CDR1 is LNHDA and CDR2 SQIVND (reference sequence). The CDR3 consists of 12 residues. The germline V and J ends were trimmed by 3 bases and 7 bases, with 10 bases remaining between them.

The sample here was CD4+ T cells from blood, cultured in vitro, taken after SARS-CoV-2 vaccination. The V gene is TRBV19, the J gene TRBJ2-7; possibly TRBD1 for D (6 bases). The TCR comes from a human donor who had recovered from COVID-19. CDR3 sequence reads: CASSILQGEQYF. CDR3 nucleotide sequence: TGTGCCAGTAGTATTCTCCAGGGGGAGCAGTACTTC.